This section outlines one TCR beta chain sequence together with its context. Clones were read by immunoSEQ multiplex PCR, and TCRdb kept only the in-frame ones, dropping some. The table shows under 400,000 clones, with 70% to 90% occurring only once. The record originates from a study of blood T cell repertoires in COVID-19. Across the study: Sites in the United States, Italy and Spain provided acute and convalescent COVID-19 samples. The analysed material was cDNA or gDNA that came from T cells, B-cell-depleted T cells, or PBMCs.

The sequenced sample consisted of peripheral blood. The clonotype originates from a woman in her twenties or thirties with COVID-19, enrolled during active disease.

The CDR3 coding sequence is TGTGCCAGCAGCTTGAGGACTAGCGGGCCCCCCATGGACGAGCAGTACTTC. It specifies CASSLRTSGPPMDEQYF. J is TRBJ2-7 and V is TRBV5-4; 11 positions agree with TRBD2. The trim removed 1 base at V and 5 bases at J, leaving 11 bases unmatched. CDR1 and CDR2 from the germline V gene are SGHNT and YYREEE (reference sequence). The CDR3 covers 17 residues.